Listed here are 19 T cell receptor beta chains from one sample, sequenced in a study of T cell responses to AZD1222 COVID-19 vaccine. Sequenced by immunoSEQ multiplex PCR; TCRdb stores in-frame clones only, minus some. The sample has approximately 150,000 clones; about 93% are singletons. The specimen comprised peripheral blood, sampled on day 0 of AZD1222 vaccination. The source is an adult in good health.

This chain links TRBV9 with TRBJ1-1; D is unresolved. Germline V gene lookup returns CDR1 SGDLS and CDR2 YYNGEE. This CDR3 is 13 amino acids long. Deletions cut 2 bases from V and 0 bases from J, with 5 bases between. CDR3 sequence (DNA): TGTGCCAGCAGCGTTACGGTGAACACTGAAGCTTTCTTT. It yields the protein CASSVTVNTEAFF.

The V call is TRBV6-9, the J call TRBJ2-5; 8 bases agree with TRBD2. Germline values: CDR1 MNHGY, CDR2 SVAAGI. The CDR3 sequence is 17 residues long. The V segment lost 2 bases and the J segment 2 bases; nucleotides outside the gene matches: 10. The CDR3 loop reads CASSYTPVTSGQETQYF. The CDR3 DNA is TGTGCCAGCAGTTATACCCCCGTCACTAGCGGTCAAGAGACCCAGTACTTC.

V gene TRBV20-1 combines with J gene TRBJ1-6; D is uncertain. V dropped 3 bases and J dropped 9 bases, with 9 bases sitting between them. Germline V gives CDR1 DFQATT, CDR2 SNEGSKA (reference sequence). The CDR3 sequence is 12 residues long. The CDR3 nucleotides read TGCAGTGCTAGTGACGCAAGTTCACCCCTCCACTTT. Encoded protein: CSASDASSPLHF.

The CDR3 DNA is TGTGCCAGCAGCCGCCGGGGGTCGGGAACTGAAGCTTTCTTT. Its translation: CASSRRGSGTEAFF. The genes are TRBV6-5 and TRBJ1-1, with D maybe TRBD1 (5 bases). The CDR3 length is 14 residues. CDR1 and CDR2 from the germline V gene are MNHEY and SVGAGI. Trimming took 6 bases from V and 5 from J, leaving 16 bases between them.

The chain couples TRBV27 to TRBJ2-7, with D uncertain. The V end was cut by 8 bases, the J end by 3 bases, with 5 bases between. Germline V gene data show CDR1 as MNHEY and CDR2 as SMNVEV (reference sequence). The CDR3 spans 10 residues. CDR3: CASGYYEQYF. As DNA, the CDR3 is TGTGCCAGCGGATACTACGAGCAGTACTTC.

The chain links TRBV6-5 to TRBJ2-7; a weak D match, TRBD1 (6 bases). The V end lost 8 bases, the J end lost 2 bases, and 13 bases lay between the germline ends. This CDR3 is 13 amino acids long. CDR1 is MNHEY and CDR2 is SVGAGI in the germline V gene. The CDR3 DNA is TGTGCCAGCTGTAGGACAGCCCCCTACGAGCAGTACTTC. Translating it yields CASCRTAPYEQYF.

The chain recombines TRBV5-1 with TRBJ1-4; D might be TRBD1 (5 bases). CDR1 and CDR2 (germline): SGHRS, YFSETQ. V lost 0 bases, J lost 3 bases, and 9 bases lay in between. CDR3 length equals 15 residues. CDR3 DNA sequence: TGCGCCAGCAGCTTGGACAGGCGGTCTAATGAAAAACTGTTTTTT. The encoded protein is CASSLDRRSNEKLFF.

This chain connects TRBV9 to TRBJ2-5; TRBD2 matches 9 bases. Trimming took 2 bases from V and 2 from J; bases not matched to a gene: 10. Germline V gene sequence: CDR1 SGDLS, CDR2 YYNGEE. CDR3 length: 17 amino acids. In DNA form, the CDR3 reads TGTGCCAGCAGCGTTGGCGGGGGGGCCATAGGTCAAGAGACCCAGTACTTC. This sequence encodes CASSVGGGAIGQETQYF.

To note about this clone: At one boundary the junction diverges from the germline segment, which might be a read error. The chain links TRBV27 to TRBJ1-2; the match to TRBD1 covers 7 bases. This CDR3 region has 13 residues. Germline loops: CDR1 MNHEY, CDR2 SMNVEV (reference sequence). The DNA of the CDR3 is TGTGCCAGCAGTGAGGGACAGCCATTTTCCCCGCTCTTC. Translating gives CASSEGQPFSPLF.

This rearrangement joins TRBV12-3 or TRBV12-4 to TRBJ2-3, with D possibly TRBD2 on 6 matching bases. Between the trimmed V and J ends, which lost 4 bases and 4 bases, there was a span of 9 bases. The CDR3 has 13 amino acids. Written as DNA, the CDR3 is TGTGCCAGCAGTTCTCGACTAGCAGATACGCAGTATTTT. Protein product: CASSSRLADTQYF.

The CDR3: CASSQPRAVNTEAFF. CDR3 sequence (DNA): TGTGCCAGCAGCCAACCTCGGGCAGTGAACACTGAAGCTTTCTTT. J is TRBJ1-1 and V is TRBV4-2; D unresolved. CDR3 length: 15 amino acids. The ends were cut back, 2 bases at V and 0 bases at J, with 10 bases in the middle. Per the germline V gene, CDR1 is LGHNA and CDR2 is YNFKEQ.

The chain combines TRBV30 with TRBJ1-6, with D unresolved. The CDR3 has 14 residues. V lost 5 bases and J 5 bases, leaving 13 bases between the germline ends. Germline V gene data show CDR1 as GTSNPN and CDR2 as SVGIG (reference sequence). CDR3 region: CAWRPLANNSPLHF. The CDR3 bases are TGTGCCTGGCGTCCTCTGGCGAATAATTCACCCCTCCACTTT.

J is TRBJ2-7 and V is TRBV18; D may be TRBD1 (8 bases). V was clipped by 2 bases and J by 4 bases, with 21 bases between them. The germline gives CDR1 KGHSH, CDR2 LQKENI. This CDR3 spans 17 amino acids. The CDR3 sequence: CASSPGQGSTGGYEQYF. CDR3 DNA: TGTGCCAGCTCACCAGGACAGGGTTCGACCGGGGGGTACGAGCAGTACTTC.

CDR3 amino acids: CASSGRTGGTYEQYF. For the CDR3, the DNA is TGTGCCAGCAGTGGACGGACAGGGGGGACCTACGAGCAGTACTTC. J is TRBJ2-7 and V is TRBV2; 10 bases are shared with TRBD1. CDR1 and CDR2 from the germline V gene are SNHLY and FYNNEI. This CDR3 is 15 amino acids long. J gave up 2 bases and V 4 bases, and 5 bases lay outside the gene matches.

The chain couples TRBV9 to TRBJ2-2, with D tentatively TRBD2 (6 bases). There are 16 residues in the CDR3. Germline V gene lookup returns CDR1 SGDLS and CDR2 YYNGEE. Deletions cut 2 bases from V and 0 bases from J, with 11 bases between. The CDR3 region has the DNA TGTGCCAGCAGCGTTGGGAGGATGACGAACACCGGGGAGCTGTTTTTT. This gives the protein CASSVGRMTNTGELFF.

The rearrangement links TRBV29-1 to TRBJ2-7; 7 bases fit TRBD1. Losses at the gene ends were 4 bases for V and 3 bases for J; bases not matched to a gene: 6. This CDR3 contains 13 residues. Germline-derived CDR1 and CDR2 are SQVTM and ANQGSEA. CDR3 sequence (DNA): TGCAGCGTTGGGGACAGAAATTTCTACGAGCAGTACTTC. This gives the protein CSVGDRNFYEQYF.

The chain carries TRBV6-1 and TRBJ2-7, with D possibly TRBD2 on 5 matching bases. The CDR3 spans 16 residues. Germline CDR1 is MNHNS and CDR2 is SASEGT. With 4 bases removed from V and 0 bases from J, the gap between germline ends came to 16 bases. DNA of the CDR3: TGTGCCAGCAGTGCAACACGCTTAGCGTCCTCCTACGAGCAGTACTTC. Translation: CASSATRLASSYEQYF.

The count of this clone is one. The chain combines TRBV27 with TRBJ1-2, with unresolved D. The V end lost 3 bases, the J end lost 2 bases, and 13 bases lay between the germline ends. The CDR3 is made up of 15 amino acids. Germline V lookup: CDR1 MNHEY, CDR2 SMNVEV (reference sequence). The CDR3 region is CASSFSGFANYGYTF. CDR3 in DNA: TGTGCCAGCAGTTTTTCGGGTTTTGCGAACTATGGCTACACCTTC.

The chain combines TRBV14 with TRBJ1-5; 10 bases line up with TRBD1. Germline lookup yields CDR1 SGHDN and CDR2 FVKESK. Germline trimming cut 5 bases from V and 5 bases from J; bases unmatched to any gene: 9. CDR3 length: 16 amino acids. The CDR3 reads CASSGTGVFSHQPQHF. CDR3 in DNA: TGTGCCAGCAGCGGGACAGGGGTTTTTTCTCATCAGCCCCAGCATTTT.